This section outlines one T cell receptor beta chain sequence together with its context. Its antigen is not identified. The investigators reverse transcribed all of the isolated RNA, so they sequenced expressed TCRB transcripts. Sequencing was performed with immunoSEQ multiplex PCR; in TCRdb, only in-frame clones are kept and a portion is missing. The sample shows about 290,000 clones, 7% to 9% of them seen only once. The data originate from a study of beta chain features in type 1 diabetes. Study-wide context: On cell yields, gender and age, patients and healthy donors were similar. Study-level findings and limits: VDJ junctions from patients with type 1 diabetes contained fewer insertions and more deletions.

This CDR3 has 16 amino acids. V trimming: 1 base; J trimming: 4 bases; junction bases outside the gene matches: 5. Germline CDR1 and CDR2: SGHVS and FQNEAQ. A single heparinised blood sample, averaging roughly 0.11 L, was obtained per donor. The chain uses TRBV7-8 and TRBJ2-1, with 9 bases that match TRBD1. This clonotype was sampled from a woman aged 18-29 years in good health. Sequenced input: central memory CD4+ T cells from blood. The CDR3 region is CASSLVRDRAYNEQFF. In DNA, the CDR3 is TGTGCCAGCAGCTTAGTTCGGGACAGGGCATACAATGAGCAGTTCTTC.